A single sample is the source of the 31 T cell receptor beta chains below, sequenced in a study of vaccination and CD4 T cells after COVID-19. Treatment specified: roughly 11-day PBMC culture with coronavirus spike peptide pools or control peptides (ViraFEST assay). These TCRs' antigens remain unknown. Cultured CD4+ T cell DNA underwent sequencing with the Oncomine TCR Beta short-read assay. Each CDR3 protein is one row after TCRdb ran MiXCR on the PCR reads. The data show 25,000 to 30,000 distinct CDR3 sequences, roughly 60% seen once. The sequencing here drew on CD4+ T cells from blood, cultured in vitro, taken after SARS-CoV-2 vaccination. The receptors come from a human donor who received a COVID-19 vaccine.

The sample holds a few counts of this clonotype. The chain couples TRBV20-1 to TRBJ2-4, with D possibly TRBD2 on 5 matching bases. The CDR3 sequence is 14 residues long. Per germline, CDR1 DFQATT and CDR2 SNEGSKA (reference sequence). Between the trimmed V and J ends, which lost 3 bases and 0 bases, there was a span of 9 bases. DNA of the CDR3: TGCAGTGCTAGTGCGGGTCTAGCCAAAAACATTCAGTACTTC. Translation: CSASAGLAKNIQYF.

CDR3 nucleotides: TGTGCCAGCAGTTTGGGACTAGCGTTCTCCAGACCTGAGCAGTTCTTC. It yields the protein CASSLGLAFSRPEQFF. The rearrangement joins TRBV12-3 or TRBV12-4 to TRBJ2-1, with 10 bases fitting TRBD2. J gave up 9 bases and V 3 bases, and 11 bases lay outside the gene matches. This CDR3 has 16 amino acids.

The chain carries TRBV7-9 and TRBJ1-5; TRBD1 matches 9 bases. This CDR3 spans 24 amino acids. Trimming removed 1 base from V and 0 bases from J; junction bases left unmatched: 25. Germline CDR1 reads SEHNR; CDR2 reads FQNEAQ (reference sequence). CDR3 sequence reads: CASSLVLGTGTGSPSTNSNQPQHF. The CDR3, as DNA: TGTGCCAGCAGCTTAGTTTTGGGGACAGGGACTGGTTCACCTTCTACAAATAGCAATCAGCCCCAGCATTTT.

This clonotype was counted between two and nine times. The chain links TRBV20-1 to TRBJ2-3; the D gene is possibly TRBD2 (5 bases). The CDR3 is 15 amino acids. The germline V gene has CDR1 DFQATT and CDR2 SNEGSKA (reference sequence). Trimming stripped 6 bases from V and 0 bases from J, with 16 bases between. CDR3 in amino acids: CSAETYSVSTDTQYF. DNA for the CDR3: TGCAGTGCGGAAACATATAGCGTTAGCACAGATACGCAGTATTTT.

This clonotype came up once. V usage is TRBV30 and J usage is TRBJ1-2; D not certain. From germline, CDR1 is GTSNPN and CDR2 SVGIG (reference sequence). The CDR3 consists of 13 residues. Trimming pared 0 bases from V and 2 bases from J, leaving 7 bases between. This chain's CDR3 is CAWSVGANYGYTF. DNA for the CDR3: TGTGCCTGGAGTGTAGGAGCAAACTATGGCTACACCTTC.

V gene TRBV20-1 combines with J gene TRBJ2-5; 8 positions match TRBD1. The CDR3 loop spans 13 amino acids. Germline-derived CDR1 and CDR2 are DFQATT and SNEGSKA (reference sequence). V lost 6 bases to trimming and J lost 1 base; unmatched junction nucleotides: 4. The CDR3 DNA reads TGCAGTGCGCCCGACAGGGGCCAAGAGACCCAGTACTTC. It translates to CSAPDRGQETQYF.

The rearrangement links TRBV5-1 to TRBJ1-2; no clear D. Germline V gene data show CDR1 as SGHRS and CDR2 as YFSETQ. Trimming pared 1 base from V and 8 bases from J, leaving 9 bases between. There are 12 residues in the CDR3. CDR3 nucleotides: TGCGCCAGCAGCTTGTACCTCGGGGGCTACACCTTC. This sequence encodes CASSLYLGGYTF.

The chain carries TRBV7-9 and TRBJ2-7; 8 bases are shared with TRBD1. Germline-derived CDR1 and CDR2 are SEHNR and FQNEAQ (reference sequence). V shed 4 bases and J 7 bases; nucleotides not matched to a gene: 9. The CDR3 is 14 residues long. The CDR3 nucleotides are TGTGCCAGCAGCTCGCGGACCCGGACAGGGGAGCAGTACTTC. Translating gives CASSSRTRTGEQYF.

The chain has TRBV6-1 and TRBJ2-5; D might be TRBD1 (6 bases). V lost 7 bases, J lost 9 bases, and 21 bases lay in between. Germline-derived CDR1 and CDR2 are MNHNS and SASEGT. The CDR3 consists of 14 residues. The CDR3 sequence: CASTHPGHTAPQYF. The CDR3 DNA is TGTGCCAGCACTCATCCGGGACACACAGCGCCCCAGTACTTC.

J is TRBJ2-3 and V is TRBV5-1; the match to TRBD2 covers 10 bases. Per the germline V gene, CDR1 is SGHRS and CDR2 is YFSETQ. This CDR3 region has 15 residues. The V gene end was trimmed by 3 bases and the J gene end by 8 bases; junction bases not matched to a gene: 9. Here the CDR3 reads CASSWSGGAYLTQYF. The DNA for the CDR3 is TGCGCCAGCAGCTGGAGCGGGGGGGCCTATCTTACGCAGTATTTT. The entire variable domain, with the rest obtained from reference TRBV5-1 and TRBJ2-3, is as follows: KAGVTQTPRYLIKTRGQQVTLSCSPISGHRSVSWYQQTPGQGLQFLFEYFSETQRNKGNFPGRFSGRQFSNSRSEMNVSTLELGDSALYLCASSWSGGAYLTQYFGPGTRLTVL.

The chain links TRBV27 to TRBJ2-3; maybe TRBD2 (5 bases). Trimming took off 5 bases at V and 0 bases at J, with 18 bases between the two ends. The CDR3 length is 17 residues. Per germline, CDR1 MNHEY and CDR2 SMNVEV (reference sequence). The CDR3 here is CASSPRPRGPSTDTQYF. The CDR3 DNA follows: TGTGCCAGCAGTCCACGCCCCCGCGGGCCGAGCACAGATACGCAGTATTTT.

There are a few counts of this clonotype. The V call is TRBV10-3, the J call TRBJ1-1; D is possibly TRBD1 (6 bases). V was pared by 6 bases and J by 3 bases, with 14 bases between. The CDR3 has 14 residues. Germline V gene sequence: CDR1 ENHRY, CDR2 SYGVKD. The CDR3 is CAISKQGTDTEAFF. Written as DNA, the CDR3 is TGTGCCATCAGCAAACAGGGTACGGACACTGAAGCTTTCTTT.

The chain joins TRBV5-1 to TRBJ1-4; 7 bases map to TRBD1. CDR1 and CDR2 from the germline V gene are SGHRS and YFSETQ. Unmatched junction bases numbered 9, after V lost 6 bases and J lost 7 bases. The CDR3 is 14 amino acids. CDR3 sequence reads: CASTLPGGTEKLFF. DNA for the CDR3: TGCGCCAGCACCCTTCCAGGGGGAACTGAAAAACTGTTTTTT.

V gene TRBV5-1 combines with J gene TRBJ2-5; D remains ambiguous. V lost 5 bases to trimming and J lost 2 bases, with 13 bases between them. The CDR3 sequence is 14 residues long. The germline gives CDR1 SGHRS, CDR2 YFSETQ. The CDR3 DNA is TGCGCCAGCAGGGAAGTTTTTGGGCAAGAGACCCAGTACTTC. This codes for CASREVFGQETQYF.

V and J are TRBV20-1 and TRBJ2-3; 7 bases are a match to TRBD2. CDR3 size: 13 residues. Germline CDR1 reads DFQATT; CDR2 reads SNEGSKA (reference sequence). The trim removed 5 bases at V and 4 bases at J, leaving 6 bases unmatched. The DNA of the CDR3 is TGCAGTGCTCCCAGCGGGGCACCAGATACGCAGTATTTT. Encoded protein: CSAPSGAPDTQYF.

The CDR3 nucleotides read TGTGCCAGCAGGACAGGGACAATGAACACTGAAGCTTTCTTT. This encodes CASRTGTMNTEAFF. The chain couples TRBV6-1 to TRBJ1-1; 7 bases match TRBD1. The CDR3 loop spans 14 amino acids. Germline loops: CDR1 MNHNS, CDR2 SASEGT. J was trimmed by 0 bases and V by 6 bases; bases with no gene match: 4.

Here the CDR3 DNA reads TGTGCCAGTAGTCCTCGACCCGTTGGGATGGAGACCCAGTACTTC. This sequence encodes CASSPRPVGMETQYF. This chain joins TRBV19 and TRBJ2-5; D not resolved. The germline V and J ends were trimmed by 5 bases and 5 bases, with 18 bases remaining between them. Germline CDR1 and CDR2: LNHDA and SQIVND (reference sequence). The CDR3 runs to 15 residues.

The chain is built from TRBV10-3 and TRBJ1-6; 7 bases fit TRBD1. The CDR3 has 13 amino acids. Germline CDR1 is ENHRY and CDR2 is SYGVKD. V shed 10 bases, J shed 7 bases, and the junction held 7 bases outside the gene matches. This chain's CDR3 is CATSTGDNSPLHF. In DNA form, the CDR3 reads TGTGCCACCAGCACAGGGGACAATTCACCCCTCCACTTT.

This clonotype was picked up a small number of times. The rearrangement uses TRBV21-1 and TRBJ1-1. TRBV21-1 is a known pseudogene. The CDR3 contains 15 residues. The CDR3 sequence: CASSLGTRVNTEAFF. CDR3 in DNA: TGTGCCAGCAGTCTAGGAACCCGCGTGAACACTGAAGCTTTCTTT.

V gene TRBV24-1 combines with J gene TRBJ1-1, with a possible D match to TRBD1 (6 bases). From germline, CDR1 is KGHDR and CDR2 SFDVKD. Trimming took off 4 bases at V and 3 bases at J, with 11 bases between the two ends. CDR3 length: 14 residues. CDR3 DNA: TGTGCCACCAGTGACGGGGGCAGGGACACTGAAGCTTTCTTT. Amino acids: CATSDGGRDTEAFF.

This chain links TRBV10-3 with TRBJ1-2, with D tentatively TRBD1 (5 bases). The ends were cut back, 4 bases at V and 3 bases at J, with 12 bases in the middle. Germline lookup yields CDR1 ENHRY and CDR2 SYGVKD. The CDR3 runs to 14 residues. The CDR3 nucleotides read TGTGCCATCAGTGGCAGCCAGGGAGACTATGGCTACACCTTC. It codes for CAISGSQGDYGYTF.

The V and J genes are TRBV12-3 or TRBV12-4 and TRBJ1-4, with D unresolved. There are 14 residues in the CDR3. Trimming shortened V by 3 bases and J by 0 bases, and 5 bases separated the two germline ends. The CDR3 reads CASSLSTTNEKLFF. CDR3 sequence (DNA): TGTGCCAGCAGTTTGAGTACAACTAATGAAAAACTGTTTTTT.

This chain links TRBV19 with TRBJ2-3, with D possibly called TRBD1 or TRBD2 (5 bases each). The germline CDR1 and CDR2 sequences are LNHDA and SQIVND (reference sequence). The germline V and J ends were trimmed by 4 bases and 8 bases, with 7 bases remaining between them. The CDR3 contains 11 residues. The CDR3 bases are TGTGCCAGTAGTAAGAGGGGTACGCAGTATTTT. The encoded protein is CASSKRGTQYF.

This clonotype has just one count. The V call is TRBV20-1, the J call TRBJ2-5; TRBD2 might be the D (5 bases). The CDR3 loop spans 15 amino acids. From germline, CDR1 is DFQATT and CDR2 SNEGSKA (reference sequence). Between the trimmed V and J ends, which lost 0 bases and 1 base, there was a span of 12 bases. The CDR3 spells CSARDGVASQETQYF. As DNA, the CDR3 is TGCAGTGCTAGAGACGGAGTAGCGTCCCAAGAGACCCAGTACTTC.

The chain has TRBV20-1 and TRBJ2-5, with TRBD2 matching 11 bases. The germline V gene has CDR1 DFQATT and CDR2 SNEGSKA (reference sequence). The J segment lost 2 bases and the V segment lost 6 bases, leaving 2 bases of the junction unmatched. The CDR3 consists of 13 residues. CDR3 region: CSARLAGQETQYF. CDR3 bases: TGCAGTGCCAGACTAGCGGGGCAAGAGACCCAGTACTTC.

J is TRBJ1-1 and V is TRBV19; 11 bases fit TRBD1. The ends lost 6 bases at V and 7 bases at J; junction bases unmatched: 7. Germline V gene data show CDR1 as LNHDA and CDR2 as SQIVND (reference sequence). CDR3 length equals 14 residues. The CDR3 nucleotides read TGTGCCAGTAGGGACAGGGGGCGGGTTGGTGAAGCTTTCTTT. It translates to CASRDRGRVGEAFF.

This clonotype has just a few counts. The chain joins TRBV5-5 to TRBJ1-2; D gene ambiguous. Germline assignment: CDR1 SGHKS and CDR2 YYEKEE (reference sequence). The CDR3 sequence is 17 residues long. Trimming removed 4 bases from V and 3 bases from J, with 22 bases in between. In DNA, the CDR3 is TGTGCCAGCAGCCACATACCATCACCGGGTTCTGACTATGGCTACACCTTC. Its translation: CASSHIPSPGSDYGYTF.

This clonotype occurred a few times. The chain recombines TRBV12-2 with TRBJ1-5; TRBD1 was called by the table and not checked on the DNA. TRBV12-2 corresponds to a pseudogene. The CDR3 consists of 17 residues. The DNA for the CDR3 is TGTGCAAGTCGCCTACCACACTTTGACAGGGGAAATCAGCCCCAGCATTTT. Its translation: CASRLPHFDRGNQPQHF.

This clonotype was observed a handful of times. The chain combines TRBV27 with TRBJ2-3; D is perhaps TRBD1 (5 bases). Germline V gene data show CDR1 as MNHEY and CDR2 as SMNVEV (reference sequence). The CDR3 contains 16 residues. The V end was cut by 1 base, the J end by 2 bases, with 13 bases between. The CDR3 region has the DNA TGTGCCAGCAGTTTATTCCAAGGGGTCAACACAGATACGCAGTATTTT. Amino acid sequence: CASSLFQGVNTDTQYF.

This clonotype showed up just a few times. The CDR3 sequence: CASSPGTGTNYEQYF. CDR3 nucleotides: TGTGCCAGCAGCCCTGGGACAGGGACCAACTACGAGCAGTACTTC. The V gene is TRBV5-8, the J gene TRBJ2-7, with 9 bases that match TRBD1. Germline V gives CDR1 SGHTS, CDR2 YDEGEE. The CDR3 contains 15 residues. Losses at the gene ends were 4 bases for V and 3 bases for J; bases not matched to a gene: 8.

This clonotype was observed a few times. The chain carries TRBV6-1 and TRBJ2-7, with TRBD1 identical over 9 bases. V lost 6 bases to trimming and J lost 2 bases; unmatched junction nucleotides: 11. Germline V gene data show CDR1 as MNHNS and CDR2 as SASEGT. This CDR3 has 16 amino acids. The CDR3 region has the DNA TGTGCCAGCAGGCGACGACAAGGGACAGGGACCTACGAGCAGTACTTC. Its translation: CASRRRQGTGTYEQYF.